These 13 T cell receptor beta chains originate from one sample sequenced in a study of T cells in Graves' hyperthyroidism and ophthalmopathy. Researchers amplified the TCR beta CDR3 regions from RNA transcripts. The HTBI primer set was used in a first-round RT-PCR of the TCR CDR3. In TCRdb, the multiplex PCR reads were re-called with MiXCR into one record per CDR3 protein. This table holds a few hundred thousand distinct CDR3 sequences, over 15% found once. Sequenced material: blood. Receptor source: a woman aged 60-75 years with Graves' ophthalmopathy.

The chain's CDR3 is CASSLGMGVVQETQYF. DNA of the CDR3: TGTGCCAGCAGCTTGGGTATGGGGGTGGTCCAAGAGACCCAGTACTTC. V and J are TRBV7-2 and TRBJ2-5, with D perhaps TRBD1 or TRBD2 (5 bases each). V was trimmed by 3 bases and J by 1 base, leaving 15 bases between them. There are 16 residues in the CDR3. CDR1 is SGHTA, CDR2 FQGNSA, per germline.

The chain uses TRBV4-2 and TRBJ2-3, with unresolved D. The CDR3 loop spans 14 amino acids. The V gene's germline CDR1 is LGHNA and CDR2 YNFKEQ. V was clipped by 0 bases and J by 4 bases, with 8 bases between them. The CDR3 loop reads CASSQERVADTQYF. The CDR3 DNA sequence: TGTGCCAGCAGCCAAGAACGAGTAGCAGATACGCAGTATTTT.

Only one count was recorded for this clonotype. CDR3 protein: CASSSTGTGGELFF. The DNA for the CDR3 is TGTGCCAGCAGCTCCACAGGGACCGGCGGGGAGCTGTTTTTT. The chain joins TRBV7-3 to TRBJ2-2, with a tentative D call TRBD1 (6 bases). The V end lost 4 bases, the J end lost 7 bases, and 13 bases lay between the germline ends. The CDR3 contains 14 residues. In germline, CDR1 is SGHTA, CDR2 FQGTGA.

This clonotype was counted many times. The chain has TRBV7-2 and TRBJ2-7; D is unclear. The V gene's germline CDR1 is SGHTA and CDR2 FQGNSA. This CDR3 comprises 12 residues. Trimming took off 4 bases at V and 3 bases at J, with 7 bases between the two ends. The CDR3 spells CASSSFIYEQYF. CDR3 bases: TGTGCCAGCAGCTCCTTTATCTACGAGCAGTACTTC.

The sample holds many counts of this clonotype. This chain joins TRBV6-2 or TRBV6-3 and TRBJ1-1; 11 nucleotides match TRBD1. V shed 2 bases, J shed 4 bases, and the junction held 0 bases outside the gene matches. Germline V gene data show CDR1 as MNHEY and CDR2 as SVGEGT. CDR3 length: 14 residues. The CDR3 region has the DNA TGTGCCAGCAGTTACGGGACAGGGGGCACTGAAGCTTTCTTT. It yields the protein CASSYGTGGTEAFF.

This clonotype has a count of ten or more. The V call is TRBV2, the J call TRBJ1-6; D remains ambiguous. The CDR3 runs 12 residues. The germline V gene has CDR1 SNHLY and CDR2 FYNNEI. V was cut by 4 bases and J by 9 bases, with 7 bases left in between. This chain's CDR3 is CASSAGFSPLHF. The CDR3 bases are TGTGCCAGCAGTGCGGGGTTTTCACCCCTCCACTTT.

This clonotype has at least ten counts. The chain recombines TRBV6-6 with TRBJ2-3; the D is unclear. Germline V CDR1 and CDR2: MNHNY, SVGAGI (reference sequence). The germline V and J ends were trimmed by 1 base and 2 bases, with 13 bases remaining between them. The CDR3 spans 16 residues. The CDR3 bases are TGTGCCAGCAGTTACTACCCACAAGCAACCACAGATACGCAGTATTTT. This translates into CASSYYPQATTDTQYF.

V gene TRBV4-3 combines with J gene TRBJ1-4, with 9 bases matching TRBD1. With 1 base clipped from V and 10 bases from J, the junction kept 7 bases outside the gene matches. Germline V gene lookup returns CDR1 LGHNA and CDR2 YSLEER. CDR3 length equals 15 residues. CDR3 sequence (DNA): TGCGCCAGCAGCCAAGGAGGGACAGGGCTAGGAAAACTGTTTTTT. Translated, it gives CASSQGGTGLGKLFF.

The sample holds many counts of this clonotype. The chain combines TRBV20-1 with TRBJ2-5; 9 nucleotides align to TRBD2. CDR1 is DFQATT and CDR2 is SNEGSKA in the germline V gene (reference sequence). V was clipped by 0 bases and J by 5 bases; unmatched bases: 7. This CDR3 is 15 amino acids long. CDR3 sequence (DNA): TGCAGTGCTAGAGATCCTAGCGGGACTTGGGAGACCCAGTACTTC. It encodes CSARDPSGTWETQYF.

This clonotype was observed many times. This chain joins TRBV2 and TRBJ2-4; weak D call: TRBD1 (5 bases). V was trimmed by 4 bases and J by 6 bases, leaving 7 bases between them. The CDR3 runs 12 residues. The germline V gene encodes CDR1 SNHLY and CDR2 FYNNEI. CDR3 region: CASSGDRNIQYF. The CDR3 coding sequence is TGTGCCAGCAGTGGCGACAGAAACATTCAGTACTTC.

The gene calls are TRBV2 and TRBJ1-2; D is unclear. CDR3 length equals 15 residues. Deletions cut 0 bases from V and 7 bases from J, with 15 bases between. Per germline, CDR1 SNHLY and CDR2 FYNNEI. The CDR3 protein is CASSEAPGRRSGYTF. The CDR3 DNA is TGTGCCAGCAGTGAAGCGCCCGGCAGAAGATCTGGCTACACCTTC.

Worth noting for this clonotype: A much larger clone lies one base from this, so it may be a read error. CDR3 sequence (DNA): TGCAGTGCTAGAGATGGGGGCGGGATTTCAACTAATGAAAAACTGTTTTTT. It translates to CSARDGGGISTNEKLFF. This rearrangement joins TRBV20-1 to TRBJ1-4; possibly TRBD1 for D (6 bases). Germline CDR1 and CDR2: DFQATT and SNEGSKA (reference sequence). The germline V and J ends were trimmed by 0 bases and 0 bases, with 14 bases remaining between them. This CDR3 has 17 residues.

The chain links TRBV5-1 to TRBJ2-2; D may be TRBD1 (5 bases). The CDR3 has 14 amino acids. CDR1 is SGHRS, CDR2 YFSETQ, per germline. Trimming took off 5 bases at V and 4 bases at J, with 12 bases between the two ends. The CDR3 protein is CASRGVLGTGELFF. The CDR3, as DNA: TGCGCCAGCAGAGGGGTCCTAGGCACCGGGGAGCTGTTTTTT.